This is a list of T cell receptor beta chains from one sample in a study of CD8 T cells in Susac syndrome. TCRdb ran MiXCR on the immunoSEQ multiplex PCR reads and lists one entry per CDR3 protein. The data hold more than 95,000 distinct CDR3 sequences, with around 96% observed a single time. Sequencing was carried out using CD8+ T cells from PBMCs. These receptor sequences come from a human donor with Susac syndrome. Both conserved end residues are part of each CDR3. The D gene is left open where the match is weak. The listing skips clone size in some rows; elsewhere it reads once, few, many or a size class.

D gene: NA
clone size: NA
V gene: TRBV20-1
J gene: TRBJ1-5
CDR3 DNA: TGCAGTGCTAGTTCCGCGGCAGGGTATGGCAATCAGCCCCAGCATTTT
CDR3 protein: CSASSAAGYGNQPQHF

D gene: NA
clone size: NA
V gene: TRBV12-3/TRBV12-4
J gene: TRBJ2-7
CDR3 DNA: TGTGCCAGCAGCGAAGGGACTGTCGCCTACGAGCAGTACTTC
CDR3 protein: CASSEGTVAYEQYF

D gene: TRBD1
clone size: once
V gene: TRBV2
J gene: TRBJ1-1
CDR3 DNA: TGTGCCAGCATAACAGAGGACAGGGCTTGGGGCACTGAAGCTTTCTTT
CDR3 protein: CASITEDRAWGTEAFF

D gene: NA
clone size: few
V gene: TRBV12-5
J gene: TRBJ1-1
CDR3 DNA: TGTGCTAGTGGTCCATTAACTGAAGCTTTCTTT
CDR3 protein: CASGPLTEAFF

D gene: TRBD1
clone size: NA
V gene: TRBV6-5
J gene: TRBJ1-1
CDR3 DNA: TGTGCCAGCAGTTACGGGACAGGGACTGAAGCTTTCTTT
CDR3 protein: CASSYGTGTEAFF

D gene: NA
clone size: NA
V gene: TRBV9
J gene: TRBJ2-4
CDR3 DNA: TGTGCCAGCAGTCCCACGGGCCCTCCCGAGGACATTCAGTACTTC
CDR3 protein: CASSPTGPPEDIQYF

D gene: NA
clone size: NA
V gene: TRBV19
J gene: TRBJ1-2
CDR3 DNA: TGTGCCAGTAGCACCGGGGCTCGCTATGGCTACACCTTC
CDR3 protein: CASSTGARYGYTF

D gene: TRBD2
clone size: NA
V gene: TRBV11-2
J gene: TRBJ2-7
CDR3 DNA: TGTGCCAGCACCAGGACTAGCGGGGACGCCTACGAGCAGTACTTC
CDR3 protein: CASTRTSGDAYEQYF

D gene: NA
clone size: NA
V gene: TRBV19
J gene: TRBJ2-7
CDR3 DNA: TGTGCCAGTAGAAGAACAGACTCGAGCTCCTACGAGCAGTACTTC
CDR3 protein: CASRRTDSSSYEQYF

D gene: NA
clone size: NA
V gene: TRBV5-6
J gene: TRBJ1-5
CDR3 DNA: TGTGCCAGCAGCCAGCCCGGTCAGCCCCAGCATTTT
CDR3 protein: CASSQPGQPQHF

D gene: TRBD2
clone size: NA
V gene: TRBV28
J gene: TRBJ2-3
CDR3 DNA: TGTGCCAGCAGTTTATCCTCCGGGGACTACTCTAGCACAGATACGCAGTATTTT
CDR3 protein: CASSLSSGDYSSTDTQYF

D gene: NA
clone size: NA
V gene: TRBV7-9
J gene: TRBJ1-1
CDR3 DNA: TGTGCCAGCAGCTTAGTGACTCAGGCCGACACTGAAGCTTTCTTT
CDR3 protein: CASSLVTQADTEAFF

D gene: NA
clone size: NA
V gene: TRBV27
J gene: TRBJ2-7
CDR3 DNA: TGTGCCAGCAGTGGCGGACAGCGGACCTACGAGCAGTACTTC
CDR3 protein: CASSGGQRTYEQYF